The subject of this entry is one T cell receptor beta chain. Libraries were prepared by immunoSEQ multiplex PCR; TCRdb keeps only in-frame clonotypes and omits some of them. In the table there are hundreds of thousands of clones, around 91% of which are singletons. This record belongs to a study of blood T cell repertoires in COVID-19. Those enrolled, adults aged roughly 18 to 89 years, came from roughly 22 US areas. For recovered donors of Cohort 3, there were two negative PCRs, clearance, or symptom resolution. Germline V lookup: CDR1 KGHSH, CDR2 LQKENI. Losses at the gene ends were 1 base for V and 9 bases for J; bases not matched to a gene: 9. The CDR3 spans 16 residues.

The chain recombines TRBV18 with TRBJ2-3; 11 bases line up with TRBD1. The sample consisted of PBMCs or T cells enriched from blood (not recorded which). This sequence originates from a woman aged 40 to 50 who had recovered from COVID-19. The CDR3 here is CASSPLSLGQGATQYF. CDR3 nucleotide sequence: TGTGCCAGCTCACCACTTTCATTAGGACAGGGGGCCACGCAGTATTTT.